The 27 T cell receptor beta chains presented below share a single source sample, sequenced in a study of regulatory T cells in long-lasting Graves disease (dated by TCRdb to 2020 to 2022). The time point tag for this specimen amounts to: persistent/refractory GD, antithyroid drugs over 5 years with positive TRAb. For both TCR sequencing and RNA sequencing, RNA was extracted from PBMCs in TRIzol. Receptor libraries were prepared by multiplex PCR. The sequencer was an Illumina HiSeq 4000. iRepertoire HTBI primers and Arm-PCR amplification of CDR3 regions were used to construct TCR beta libraries. Using fastp trimming at Q25 and MiXCR clonotype assembly, TCRdb reanalyzed the public sequencing data and kept in-frame beta chains. When rows share a CDR3 protein, they turn into one entry using the most common DNA and genes. This sample lists some 430,000 distinct CDR3 sequences; about a fifth were detected once. 6.5% to 9% of the sample is held by the ten biggest clonotypes.

Sequencing used peripheral blood mononuclear cells (PBMCs), obtained when the disease was refractory, from a patient treated with antithyroid drugs. The source of these receptors is a female donor with Graves disease.

This chain connects TRBV7-2 to TRBJ2-5; perhaps TRBD1 as D (5 bases). Trimming pared 0 bases from V and 7 bases from J, leaving 12 bases between. CDR1 is SGHTA and CDR2 is FQGNSA in the germline V gene. The CDR3 covers 14 residues. The CDR3, as DNA: TGTGCCAGCAGCTTAGCGGGGCCGGATGGGACCCAGTACTTC. It is translated as CASSLAGPDGTQYF.

The CDR3 region is CSAEQGFNYGYTF. DNA of the CDR3: TGCAGTGCTGAACAGGGGTTTAACTATGGCTACACCTTC. The chain carries TRBV20-1 and TRBJ1-2; 7 nucleotides line up with TRBD1. Per germline, CDR1 DFQATT and CDR2 SNEGSKA (reference sequence). V was pared by 5 bases and J by 1 base, with 4 bases of the junction left unmatched. The CDR3 spans 13 residues.

This clonotype was seen more than once but under ten times. The chain combines TRBV29-1 with TRBJ1-1; unclear D gene. This CDR3 has 15 amino acids. V dropped 7 bases and J dropped 4 bases, with 22 bases sitting between them. Germline CDR1 and CDR2: SQVTM and ANQGSEA. CDR3 residues: CSALILKGLGTEAFF. CDR3 bases: TGCAGCGCGTTGATACTTAAGGGCTTAGGCACTGAAGCTTTCTTT.

This sequence joins TRBV12-5 and TRBJ2-1, with D possibly being TRBD2 (6 bases). CDR1 is LGHNT and CDR2 is FRNRAP in the germline V gene. V was trimmed by 6 bases and J by 1 base, leaving 10 bases between them. The length of the CDR3 is 14 residues. CDR3 sequence reads: CASGPDYSYNEQFF. CDR3 DNA sequence: TGTGCTAGTGGGCCGGACTATTCCTACAATGAGCAGTTCTTC.

This clonotype was counted only a few times. The chain carries TRBV20-1 and TRBJ2-5; D is tentatively TRBD1 or TRBD2 (6 bases each). With 0 bases removed from V and 2 bases from J, the gap between germline ends came to 13 bases. CDR1 and CDR2 (germline): DFQATT, SNEGSKA (reference sequence). The CDR3 spans 15 residues. The CDR3 DNA sequence: TGCAGTGCTAGAGATCATTGGGGGGCGCAAGAGACCCAGTACTTC. Its protein product is CSARDHWGAQETQYF.

In its sample, this clonotype was seen a few times. V gene TRBV19 combines with J gene TRBJ1-5; D ambiguous. The CDR3 totals 14 residues. Germline CDR1 is LNHDA and CDR2 is SQIVND (reference sequence). The ends were cut back, 7 bases at V and 4 bases at J, with 14 bases in the middle. In DNA, the CDR3 is TGTGCCAGTACCCAGGTCACCTTAAATCAGCCCCAGCATTTT. This encodes CASTQVTLNQPQHF.

Ten or more counts support this clonotype. The chain links TRBV12-3 or TRBV12-4 to TRBJ1-2; 8 bases line up with TRBD1. J gave up 6 bases and V 7 bases, and 7 bases lay outside the gene matches. This CDR3 has 13 residues. As DNA, the CDR3 is TGTGCCAGCATTATAGGACAGGGAGATGGCTACACCTTC. It is translated as CASIIGQGDGYTF.

The chain is built from TRBV9 and TRBJ2-2; 8 bases match TRBD2. The CDR3 length is 16 residues. In germline, CDR1 is SGDLS, CDR2 YYNGEE. With V trimmed by 3 bases and J by 6 bases, 10 bases remained unmatched. CDR3 sequence reads: CASSAVAGPNAGELFF. CDR3 nucleotide sequence: TGTGCCAGCAGCGCGGTAGCGGGGCCTAACGCCGGGGAGCTGTTTTTT.

CDR3 loop: CASSLPAGRMNTEAFF. For the CDR3, the DNA is TGTGCCAGCAGCTTACCAGCCGGCAGGATGAACACTGAAGCTTTCTTT. This chain links TRBV7-4 with TRBJ1-1; unclear D gene. The CDR3 consists of 16 residues. Germline V gene lookup returns CDR1 SGHVT and CDR2 SQSDAQ. V was shortened by 2 bases and J by 0 bases, with 13 bases between the two germline ends.

This clonotype was seen ten or more times. The J gene is TRBJ1-1, the V gene TRBV28, with TRBD1 as a possible D gene (6 bases). CDR3 size: 14 residues. Per germline, CDR1 MDHEN and CDR2 SYDVKM. V lost 6 bases and J lost 1, with 12 bases in between. CDR3 loop: CASRLGGQNTEAFF. The CDR3 DNA sequence: TGTGCCAGCAGACTGGGGGGGCAGAACACTGAAGCTTTCTTT.

V and J are TRBV19 and TRBJ1-3; perhaps TRBD1 as D (5 bases). Germline assignment: CDR1 LNHDA and CDR2 SQIVND (reference sequence). The ends were cut back, 6 bases at V and 6 bases at J, with 15 bases in the middle. The length of the CDR3 is 14 residues. CDR3 amino acids: CASRMTDASNTIYF. CDR3 bases: TGTGCCAGTAGAATGACAGACGCCTCAAACACCATATATTTT.

This chain uses TRBV6-5 with TRBJ1-1; D may be TRBD1 (5 bases). Germline loops: CDR1 MNHEY, CDR2 SVGAGI. This CDR3 comprises 14 residues. Trimming pared 3 bases from V and 7 bases from J, leaving 15 bases between. CDR3 DNA sequence: TGTGCCAGCAGTTATCGGCGGGGGGGAGGTGAAGCTTTCTTT. Protein sequence: CASSYRRGGGEAFF.

This chain joins TRBV28 and TRBJ2-5; no clear D. The CDR3 spans 16 residues. Deletions cut 6 bases from V and 2 bases from J, with 19 bases between. Germline V gives CDR1 MDHEN, CDR2 SYDVKM. The CDR3 DNA reads as TGTGCCAGCAGCCGTAATGGACGCTATCCTCAAGAGACCCAGTACTTC. This translates into CASSRNGRYPQETQYF.

This clonotype was detected only a few times. The CDR3 DNA sequence: TGTGCCTGGGCCGGTGGTCCGCCGAACACCGGGGAGCTGTTTTTT. Its protein is CAWAGGPPNTGELFF. The chain links TRBV30 to TRBJ2-2, with D unresolved. Germline V gene lookup returns CDR1 GTSNPN and CDR2 SVGIG (reference sequence). The ends were cut back, 5 bases at V and 0 bases at J, with 13 bases in the middle. The CDR3 has 15 amino acids.

V gene TRBV19 combines with J gene TRBJ2-1; TRBD2 matches at 13 bases. V shed 6 bases and J 8 bases; nucleotides not matched to a gene: 13. In germline, CDR1 is LNHDA, CDR2 SQIVND (reference sequence). This CDR3 region has 17 residues. The CDR3 spells CASRGVQLAGGDDEQFF. The CDR3 nucleotides are TGTGCCAGTAGGGGGGTCCAACTAGCGGGAGGGGACGATGAGCAGTTCTTC.

This sequence joins TRBV7-9 and TRBJ1-6, with D possibly TRBD1 on 6 matching bases. The length of the CDR3 is 15 residues. Trimming stripped 1 base from V and 7 bases from J, with 11 bases between. Germline values: CDR1 SEHNR, CDR2 FQNEAQ (reference sequence). In DNA, the CDR3 is TGTGCCAGCAGCTTAGAGCAGGGGAAGAATTCACCCCTCCACTTT. Translated, it gives CASSLEQGKNSPLHF.

This clonotype was counted only a few times. J is TRBJ2-3 and V is TRBV20-1, with 7 nucleotides matching TRBD2. The ends lost 0 bases at V and 6 bases at J; junction bases unmatched: 15. The CDR3 has 17 amino acids. Germline values: CDR1 DFQATT, CDR2 SNEGSKA (reference sequence). CDR3 residues: CSARDLLAETLHDTQYF. The CDR3 coding sequence is TGCAGTGCTAGAGATCTCCTAGCGGAGACCCTACACGATACGCAGTATTTT.

The V call is TRBV28, the J call TRBJ2-3; TRBD1 might be the D (6 bases). The length of the CDR3 is 16 residues. From germline, CDR1 is MDHEN and CDR2 SYDVKM. V was trimmed by 6 bases and J by 8 bases, leaving 24 bases between them. The DNA for the CDR3 is TGTGCCAGCAGCCCCCTTGGACAGCCTACTCCCGGTACGCAGTATTTT. This encodes CASSPLGQPTPGTQYF.

Many counts were recorded for this clonotype. The rearrangement joins TRBV11-2 to TRBJ2-5, with TRBD1 identical over 11 bases. In germline, CDR1 is SGHAT, CDR2 FQNNGV. This CDR3 is built from 18 residues. With V trimmed by 1 base and J by 3 bases, 10 bases remained unmatched. CDR3 nucleotide sequence: TGTGCCAGCAGCTTAGGTCCTCACGGGGACAGGGGGAAAGAGACCCAGTACTTC. Translation gives CASSLGPHGDRGKETQYF.

This clonotype was detected ten times or more. The chain joins TRBV2 to TRBJ1-1; tentatively, D is TRBD1 (5 bases). The CDR3 spans 14 residues. The germline gives CDR1 SNHLY, CDR2 FYNNEI. Between the trimmed V and J ends, which lost 2 bases and 4 bases, there was a span of 11 bases. The CDR3 reads CASSELPRGTEAFF. In DNA form, the CDR3 reads TGTGCCAGCAGTGAACTCCCGAGGGGCACTGAAGCTTTCTTT.

The gene calls are TRBV5-1 and TRBJ2-7, with a possible D match to TRBD1 (6 bases). Trimming cost V 4 bases and J 4 bases, with 21 bases left between them. The germline CDR1 and CDR2 sequences are SGHRS and YFSETQ. This CDR3 has 16 residues. CDR3 in DNA: TGCGCCAGCAGCGATGGTGCTCGCCCCCAGGGGTACGAGCAGTACTTC. It encodes CASSDGARPQGYEQYF.

This clonotype was seen more than once but under ten times. The rearrangement uses TRBV7-2 and TRBJ2-1; 8 bases map to TRBD2. The CDR3 is 15 residues long. V was clipped by 5 bases and J by 3 bases; unmatched bases: 6. The germline CDR1 and CDR2 sequences are SGHTA and FQGNSA. The CDR3 here is CASSRSGSVYNEQFF. The CDR3 DNA is TGTGCCAGCAGCCGAAGCGGGAGCGTCTACAATGAGCAGTTCTTC.

This clonotype was recorded only once. This may be a read error: a much more frequent sequence differs by one nucleotide. This chain connects TRBV6-9 to TRBJ1-5; possible D gene TRBD1, 6 bases. The germline CDR1 and CDR2 sequences are MNHGY and SVAAGI. There are 14 residues in the CDR3. In nucleotides, the CDR3 is TGTGCCGGCAGTTATTGGGGGCCCAATCAGCCCCAGCATTTT. It yields the protein CAGSYWGPNQPQHF.

There are a few counts of this clonotype. The V gene is TRBV5-6, the J gene TRBJ2-5; tentatively, D is TRBD1 or TRBD2 (5 bases each). The CDR3 is 19 residues long. The V gene lost 4 bases and the J gene lost 3 bases, with 28 bases spanning the gap. In germline, CDR1 is SGHDT, CDR2 YYEEEE. The CDR3 region is CASSPTLSEGYAFKETQYF. The CDR3 DNA sequence: TGTGCCAGCAGCCCAACCCTGAGTGAGGGGTACGCCTTCAAAGAGACCCAGTACTTC.

This clonotype was observed at least ten times. The V call is TRBV2, the J call TRBJ1-6; TRBD1 matches 9 bases. The junction had 11 bases not matched to a gene; V was cut back by 10 bases and J by 7 bases. Germline V gene sequence: CDR1 SNHLY, CDR2 FYNNEI. The CDR3 spans 15 residues. CDR3 region: CATTRGGTGNSPLHF. In nucleotides, the CDR3 is TGTGCCACGACTCGGGGCGGGACAGGGAATTCACCCCTCCACTTT.

This clonotype was seen repeatedly, ten times or more. The V call is TRBV5-1, the J call TRBJ2-5; 10 bases map to TRBD1. Per germline, CDR1 SGHRS and CDR2 YFSETQ. Losses at the gene ends were 4 bases for V and 3 bases for J; bases not matched to a gene: 6. The CDR3 length is 15 residues. The CDR3 sequence is CASSGIGTGEETQYF. The CDR3 nucleotides are TGCGCCAGCAGCGGAATCGGGACAGGGGAAGAGACCCAGTACTTC.

This clonotype was seen repeatedly, ten times or more. The CDR3 nucleotides are TGTGCCAGCATGGAGACAGGGAACACTGAAGCTTTCTTT. It encodes CASMETGNTEAFF. The V and J genes are TRBV12-3 or TRBV12-4 and TRBJ1-1; maybe TRBD1 (6 bases). This CDR3 has 13 residues. The V end was cut by 7 bases, the J end by 1 base, with 10 bases between.